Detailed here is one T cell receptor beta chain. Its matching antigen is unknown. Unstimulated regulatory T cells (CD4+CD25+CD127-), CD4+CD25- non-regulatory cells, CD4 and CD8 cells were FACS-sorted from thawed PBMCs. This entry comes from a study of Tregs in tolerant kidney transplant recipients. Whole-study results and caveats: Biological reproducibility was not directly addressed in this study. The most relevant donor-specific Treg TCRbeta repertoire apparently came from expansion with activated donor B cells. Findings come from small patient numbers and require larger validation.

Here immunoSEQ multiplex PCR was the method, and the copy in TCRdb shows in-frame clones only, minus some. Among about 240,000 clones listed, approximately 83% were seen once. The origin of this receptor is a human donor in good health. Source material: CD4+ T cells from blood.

The CDR3 here is CASSFSSSPNEKLFF. In DNA form, the CDR3 reads TGCGCCAGCAGCTTTTCGAGCAGCCCGAATGAAAAACTGTTTTTT. The chain employs TRBV5-1 and TRBJ1-4; D is unresolved. V was clipped by 2 bases and J by 5 bases, with 13 bases between them. Germline V lookup: CDR1 SGHRS, CDR2 YFSETQ. The CDR3 runs 15 residues.